These T cell receptor beta chains were read from a single sample in a study of CD8 T cells in ankylosing spondylitis. Each CDR3 protein gets one entry after TCRdb re-called the 5' RACE reads with MiXCR. The profile shows some 270,000 distinct CDR3 sequences, over 30% of them singletons. Specimen: blood, either unsorted or a sorted T cell fraction (not recorded which). All receptors derive from a male donor with ankylosing spondylitis or in good health (not recorded which). The CDR3 runs from the conserved cysteine through the conserved F or W. Fields, in order: D gene, clone size, V gene, J gene, CDR3 protein, CDR3 DNA. D genes are given only for firm matches. Size is omitted from some rows. Given values are once, few, many or a class for expanded clones.

NA	NA	TRBV20-1	TRBJ2-5	CSAIQAKTQQETQYF	TGCAGTGCTATCCAGGCAAAGACTCAGCAAGAGACCCAGTACTTC
NA	few	TRBV12-3/TRBV12-4	TRBJ2-1	CASSPEGRGTFNEQFF	TGTGCCAGCAGCCCCGAGGGGAGGGGGACCTTCAATGAGCAGTTCTTC
NA	few	TRBV20-1	TRBJ2-3	CSARDFPQDPFSTDTQYF	TGCAGTGCTAGAGATTTTCCCCAGGACCCCTTTAGCACAGATACGCAGTATTTT
NA	few	TRBV5-1	TRBJ1-1	CASSWARNTEAFF	TGCGCCAGCAGCTGGGCACGGAACACTGAAGCTTTCTTT
TRBD1	many	TRBV20-1	TRBJ1-6	CSAPRGPNSPLHF	TGCAGTGCTCCCAGGGGGCCTAATTCACCCCTCCACTTT
NA	NA	TRBV5-4	TRBJ1-2	CASSSGGGDGYTF	TGTGCCAGCAGCTCCGGGGGGGGAGATGGCTACACCTTC
NA	few	TRBV4-2	TRBJ2-3	CASSQDGDSADTQYF	TGTGCCAGCAGCCAAGACGGGGACTCCGCAGATACGCAGTATTTT
NA	few	TRBV10-3	TRBJ2-5	CAISEKANQETQYF	TGTGCCATCAGTGAGAAGGCAAATCAAGAGACCCAGTACTTC
TRBD1	NA	TRBV7-9	TRBJ1-2	CASSLRGLDGYTF	TGTGCCAGCAGCTTAAGGGGGCTCGATGGCTACACCTTC
NA	few	TRBV12-3/TRBV12-4	TRBJ2-6	CASSLDRVSGANVLTF	TGTGCCAGCAGTTTAGACAGGGTGTCTGGGGCCAACGTCCTGACTTTC
NA	few	TRBV24-1	TRBJ1-5	CATSDSDQPQHF	TGTGCCACCAGTGATTCTGATCAGCCCCAGCATTTT
TRBD2	NA	TRBV7-8	TRBJ2-5	CASSFVASGGPQYF	TGTGCCAGCAGCTTTGTGGCTAGCGGGGGGCCCCAGTACTTC
NA	NA	TRBV5-6	TRBJ1-6	CASSLDPYGTVNSPLHF	TGTGCCAGCAGCTTGGATCCTTACGGGACGGTAAATTCACCCCTCCACTTT
NA	many	TRBV12-3/TRBV12-4	TRBJ2-7	CASSLLGYEQYF	TGTGCCAGCAGTTTACTGGGCTACGAGCAGTACTTC
TRBD2	NA	TRBV6-1	TRBJ2-1	CASSTSSGGYNEQFF	TGTGCCAGCAGCACCTCTAGCGGGGGGTACAATGAGCAGTTCTTC
NA	few	TRBV14	TRBJ1-1	CASSQVSGYTEAFF	TGTGCCAGCAGCCAAGTTAGCGGATACACTGAAGCTTTCTTT
NA	many	TRBV11-2	TRBJ1-1	CASSFRNTEAFF	TGTGCCAGCAGCTTTCGGAACACTGAAGCTTTCTTT
NA	NA	TRBV9	TRBJ1-1	CASSVGGGLNTEAFF	TGTGCCAGCAGCGTAGGTGGGGGACTGAACACTGAAGCTTTCTTT
NA	NA	TRBV6-1	TRBJ2-5	CASSGVSQETQYF	TGTGCCAGCAGTGGAGTCAGCCAAGAGACCCAGTACTTC
NA	NA	TRBV12-3/TRBV12-4	TRBJ1-2	CASSPRRSGHLAYTF	TGTGCCAGCAGCCCCCGGCGATCGGGACATCTTGCCTACACCTTC
NA	few	TRBV12-3/TRBV12-4	TRBJ2-1	CASSRTINEQFF	TGTGCCAGCAGCCGTACAATCAATGAGCAGTTCTTC
NA	NA	TRBV7-2	TRBJ2-1	CASSALGRSVNEQFF	TGTGCCAGCAGCGCGCTAGGGCGCTCGGTCAATGAGCAGTTCTTC
NA	NA	TRBV7-2	TRBJ2-5	CASSLMKTTRGETQYF	TGTGCCAGCAGCTTAATGAAGACCACTAGGGGAGAGACCCAGTACTTC
NA	NA	TRBV7-9	TRBJ2-2	CASSPPPDSRNTGELFF	TGTGCCAGCAGCCCTCCCCCCGACAGCCGAAACACCGGGGAGCTGTTTTTT
NA	NA	TRBV29-1	TRBJ1-6	CSVASGPDNSPLHF	TGCAGCGTTGCATCGGGCCCAGATAATTCACCCCTCCACTTT
NA	NA	TRBV6-2/TRBV6-3	TRBJ1-6	CASSYGLSNSPLHF	TGTGCCAGCAGTTACGGGCTCTCTAATTCACCCCTCCACTTT
TRBD2	NA	TRBV5-1	TRBJ2-7	CASSLRTLAGGPYEQYF	TGCGCCAGCAGCCTACGCACACTAGCGGGGGGACCCTACGAGCAGTACTTC
NA	NA	TRBV4-1	TRBJ2-4	CASNGFGNIQYF	TGCGCCAGCAACGGGTTCGGAAACATTCAGTACTTC
NA	NA	TRBV3-1	TRBJ1-2	CASSQEDSTASF	TGTGCCAGCAGCCAAGAGGACTCGACGGCGTCTTTC
NA	NA	TRBV3-1	TRBJ2-1	CASSHSGSGGNNEQFF	TGTGCCAGCAGCCACTCCGGCTCCGGCGGCAACAATGAGCAGTTCTTC
NA	NA	TRBV20-1	TRBJ1-1	CSAPVGGAPTF	TGCAGTGCTCCCGTAGGGGGGGCACCAACCTTT
TRBD1	few	TRBV6-5	TRBJ1-1	CASSSPGTGNTEAFF	TGTGCCAGCAGTTCCCCTGGGACAGGGAACACTGAAGCTTTCTTT
NA	NA	TRBV20-1	TRBJ1-5	CSAREQQDQPQHF	TGCAGTGCTAGAGAACAGCAGGATCAGCCCCAGCATTTT
TRBD1	NA	TRBV6-5	TRBJ2-7	CASSYGTGVWYEQYF	TGTGCCAGCAGTTACGGGACAGGGGTGTGGTACGAGCAGTACTTC
NA	NA	TRBV5-1	TRBJ2-1	CASSSTVDNEQFF	TGCGCCAGCAGCTCGACAGTAGACAATGAGCAGTTCTTC
TRBD2	NA	TRBV5-1	TRBJ2-3	CASSLGRGDTTDTQYF	TGCGCCAGCAGCCTGGGTCGGGGGGATACCACAGATACGCAGTATTTT
TRBD1	once	TRBV24-1	TRBJ2-5	CATSDPRQGMGQETQYF	TGTGCCACCAGTGACCCCAGACAGGGGATGGGCCAAGAGACCCAGTACTTC
NA	NA	TRBV27	TRBJ2-2	CASMGGAFHTGELFF	TGTGCCAGCATGGGGGGGGCCTTCCACACCGGGGAGCTGTTTTTT
TRBD2	NA	TRBV10-3	TRBJ2-7	CAISAHGGSYEQYF	TGTGCCATCAGTGCCCACGGGGGGTCCTACGAGCAGTACTTC
NA	few	TRBV10-3	TRBJ2-5	CAIRGTGTQETQYF	TGTGCCATCAGGGGAACCGGGACCCAAGAGACCCAGTACTTC
NA	NA	TRBV10-3	TRBJ1-5	CAISVDGNQPQHF	TGTGCCATCAGTGTGGACGGTAATCAGCCCCAGCATTTT
TRBD1	few	TRBV6-1	TRBJ2-1	CASSEDRSSYNEQFF	TGTGCCAGCAGTGAGGACAGGAGCTCCTACAATGAGCAGTTCTTC
TRBD2	NA	TRBV27	TRBJ2-1	CASSLIAGDEQFF	TGTGCCAGCAGTTTAATAGCGGGGGATGAGCAGTTCTTC
NA	few	TRBV20-1	TRBJ2-3	CSARGVIVSTDTQYF	TGCAGTGCTAGGGGGGTGATAGTTAGCACAGATACGCAGTATTTT
TRBD1	NA	TRBV7-9	TRBJ1-1	CASSIIRQGTAEAFF	TGTGCCAGCAGCATTATCCGACAGGGTACCGCTGAAGCTTTCTTT